The 15 T cell receptor beta chains reported below all come from one sample, sequenced in a study of a mutant IDH1 vaccine in newly diagnosed glioma. Antigens of these TCRs are unknown. Libraries were prepared by immunoSEQ multiplex PCR; TCRdb keeps only in-frame clonotypes and omits some of them. This table holds tens of thousands of clones, roughly 80% found once. Time point denoted: week 23, last vaccination. With topical imiquimod, each dose of the vaccine consisted of 300 ug of mutant IDH1 20-mer peptide. Sequencing used PBMCs, obtained from a glioma patient whose treatment included an IDH1 peptide vaccine. These receptors were collected from a man aged 50 to 59 with glioma.

The J gene is TRBJ2-3, the V gene TRBV25-1; D gene unclear. The ends were cut back, 1 base at V and 2 bases at J, with 10 bases in the middle. The CDR3 runs to 15 residues. Germline CDR1 reads MGHDK; CDR2 reads SYGVNS. The CDR3 loop is CASSELREITDTQYF. CDR3 DNA sequence: TGTGCCAGCAGTGAATTAAGGGAAATCACAGATACGCAGTATTTT.

The CDR3 DNA sequence: TGTGCCAGCAGTGAAAGGGGTACGGGGGCAGACGAGCAGTACTTC. It encodes CASSERGTGADEQYF. The chain recombines TRBV2 with TRBJ2-7; D may be TRBD1 or TRBD2 (6 bases each). The germline gives CDR1 SNHLY, CDR2 FYNNEI. The CDR3 extends over 15 amino acids. The germline V and J ends were trimmed by 2 bases and 5 bases, with 16 bases remaining between them.

This clone was observed once. The gene calls are TRBV7-8 and TRBJ1-1, with TRBD1 matching 8 bases. From germline, CDR1 is SGHVS and CDR2 FQNEAQ. CDR3 length: 15 residues. Trimming took 5 bases from V and 2 from J; bases not matched to a gene: 7. The chain's CDR3 is CASSRTGGLNTEAFF. The CDR3 DNA reads TGTGCCAGCAGCCGAACAGGGGGACTAAACACTGAAGCTTTCTTT.

The rearrangement uses TRBV5-6 and TRBJ1-1; D is uncertain. The length of the CDR3 is 13 residues. Between the trimmed V and J ends, which lost 7 bases and 0 bases, there was a span of 10 bases. Germline-derived CDR1 and CDR2 are SGHDT and YYEEEE. In nucleotides, the CDR3 is TGTGCCAGCTTAAGAGGGTTGAACACTGAAGCTTTCTTT. The encoded protein is CASLRGLNTEAFF.

The V call is TRBV9, the J call TRBJ2-5; 8 bases fit TRBD1. The CDR3 has 14 residues. Germline V CDR1 and CDR2: SGDLS, YYNGEE. Trimming removed 2 bases from V and 1 base from J; junction bases left unmatched: 1. The CDR3, as DNA: TGTGCCAGCAGCGTTGGACAGGGCCAAGAGACCCAGTACTTC. Amino acids: CASSVGQGQETQYF.

The chain is built from TRBV6-5 and TRBJ1-1; D not certain. This CDR3 contains 12 residues. V was trimmed by 6 bases and J by 7 bases, leaving 12 bases between them. The germline V gene encodes CDR1 MNHEY and CDR2 SVGAGI. CDR3 residues: CASRRGPVEAFF. Written as DNA, the CDR3 is TGTGCCAGCAGACGCGGACCGGTTGAAGCTTTCTTT.

The genes are TRBV11-1 and TRBJ2-1; D is undetermined. Trimming removed 1 base at V and 7 bases at J, with 14 bases between. Germline CDR1 SGHAT, CDR2 FQDESV (reference sequence). CDR3 length equals 15 residues. The CDR3 here is CASSLVITVWNEQFF. The CDR3 bases are TGTGCCAGCAGCTTAGTGATCACGGTGTGGAATGAGCAGTTCTTC.

The gene calls are TRBV6-5 and TRBJ2-5; no clear D. V was trimmed by 5 bases and J by 5 bases, leaving 12 bases between them. In germline, CDR1 is MNHEY, CDR2 SVGAGI. The CDR3 is 13 amino acids. The CDR3 loop is CASSLSGWETQYF. The CDR3, as DNA: TGTGCCAGCAGTCTCTCGGGCTGGGAGACCCAGTACTTC.

This chain joins TRBV5-1 and TRBJ1-1, with TRBD1 matching over 7 bases. Germline assignment: CDR1 SGHRS and CDR2 YFSETQ. V lost 4 bases, J lost 2 bases, and 5 bases stayed unmatched. This CDR3 contains 14 residues. The CDR3 spells CASSVGTANTEAFF. The CDR3 DNA reads as TGCGCCAGCAGCGTAGGGACAGCTAACACTGAAGCTTTCTTT.

This clone is termed medium-sized. This chain links TRBV6-6 with TRBJ1-4; D is uncertain. Trimming pared 8 bases from V and 8 bases from J, leaving 15 bases between. This CDR3 has 13 residues. Germline lookup yields CDR1 MNHNY and CDR2 SVGAGI (reference sequence). CDR3 protein: CASGWLWREKLFF. The CDR3 DNA sequence: TGTGCCAGCGGCTGGTTGTGGAGAGAAAAACTGTTTTTT.

The DNA for the CDR3 is TGTGCCTGGGCGGGACAGCCGAACACTGAAGCTTTCTTT. As protein: CAWAGQPNTEAFF. The rearrangement links TRBV30 to TRBJ1-1; 7 bases fit TRBD1. The CDR3 has 13 amino acids. Germline loops: CDR1 GTSNPN, CDR2 SVGIG (reference sequence). J lost 1 base, V lost 5 bases, and 4 bases had no gene match.

This chain uses TRBV15 with TRBJ1-6, with TRBD1 as a possible D gene (5 bases). From germline, CDR1 is LNHNV and CDR2 YYDKDF (reference sequence). This CDR3 contains 13 residues. V was pared by 1 base and J by 7 bases, with 5 bases between. CDR3 region: CATSRGTNSPLHF. The CDR3 DNA is TGTGCCACCAGCAGAGGGACAAATTCACCCCTCCACTTT.

Details on this clone: Since no conserved phenylalanine or tryptophan closes the CDR3, a read error is the likely cause. V is TRBV5-1 and J is TRBJ1-2; 9 bases agree with TRBD1. Per germline, CDR1 SGHRS and CDR2 YFSETQ. This CDR3 is 17 amino acids long. With V trimmed by 4 bases and J by 0 bases, 10 bases remained unmatched. CDR3 sequence reads: CASSRGQGAEANYGYTL. Written as DNA, the CDR3 is TGCGCCAGCAGCCGGGGACAGGGCGCAGAAGCTAACTATGGCTACACCCTC.

The J gene is TRBJ1-3, the V gene TRBV9; weak D call: TRBD1 (6 bases). Trimming removed 2 bases at V and 7 bases at J, with 13 bases between. CDR3 length: 14 residues. The germline CDR1 and CDR2 sequences are SGDLS and YYNGEE. CDR3 loop: CASSVFAQGNTIYF. The CDR3 bases are TGTGCCAGCAGCGTCTTCGCCCAGGGGAACACCATATATTTT.

This chain connects TRBV6-1 to TRBJ1-1; D is possibly TRBD1 (5 bases). The CDR3 loop spans 14 amino acids. Germline CDR1 MNHNS, CDR2 SASEGT. With 6 bases removed from V and 2 bases from J, the gap between germline ends came to 13 bases. The CDR3 bases are TGTGCCAGCAGCCTCAGGGTCAGCAACACTGAAGCTTTCTTT. It encodes CASSLRVSNTEAFF.